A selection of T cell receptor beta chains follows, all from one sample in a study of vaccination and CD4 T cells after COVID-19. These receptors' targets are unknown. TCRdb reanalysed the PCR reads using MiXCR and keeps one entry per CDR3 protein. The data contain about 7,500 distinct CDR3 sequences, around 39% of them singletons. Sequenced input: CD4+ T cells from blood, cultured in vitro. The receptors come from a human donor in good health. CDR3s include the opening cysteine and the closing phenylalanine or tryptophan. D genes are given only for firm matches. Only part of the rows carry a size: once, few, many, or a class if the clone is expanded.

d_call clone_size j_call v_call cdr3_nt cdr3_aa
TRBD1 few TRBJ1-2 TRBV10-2 TGCGCCAGCAGCCAGACCGGACAGGGGGCGAAAGGCTACACCTTC CASSQTGQGAKGYTF
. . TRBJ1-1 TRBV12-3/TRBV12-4 TGTGCCAGCAGTTTAATAGGAGGTGGCACTGAAGCTTTCTTT CASSLIGGGTEAFF
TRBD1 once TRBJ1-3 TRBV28 TGTGCCAGCAGCGAGCCCGGGACAGGGGGTGTCACCATATATTTT CASSEPGTGGVTIYF
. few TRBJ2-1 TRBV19 TGTGCCAGTAGCGACCAACAGGGAAGATACAATGAGCAGTTCTTC CASSDQQGRYNEQFF
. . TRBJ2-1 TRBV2 TGTGCCAGCAGTGAAGGTGGCGCCGGGAATGAGCAGTTCTTC CASSEGGAGNEQFF
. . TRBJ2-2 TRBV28 TGTGCCAGCAGTTGGAACACCGGGGAGCTGTTTTTT CASSWNTGELFF
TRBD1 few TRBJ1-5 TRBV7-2 TGTGCCAGCAGCCTAGGGGGCGGGAATCAGCCCCAGCATTTT CASSLGGGNQPQHF
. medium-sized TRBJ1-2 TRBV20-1 TGCAGTGCTATCTTTGGGTATGGCTACACCTTC CSAIFGYGYTF
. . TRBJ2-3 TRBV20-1 TGCAGTGCTAGAGATCGAAGGCTAGAGGCCTCAGATACGCAGTATTTT CSARDRRLEASDTQYF
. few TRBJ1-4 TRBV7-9 TGTGCCAGCAGCTTAGGCAGGGACGATGAAAAACTGTTTTTT CASSLGRDDEKLFF
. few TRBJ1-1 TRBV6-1 TGTGCCAGCAGTGAATCGAGGGTGGAGGTGTTCACTGAAGCTTTCTTT CASSESRVEVFTEAFF
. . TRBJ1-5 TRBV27 TGTGCCAGCAGTTTAGCCGGAGACAATCAGCCCCAGCATTTT CASSLAGDNQPQHF
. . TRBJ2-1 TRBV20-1 TGCAGTGCTAGAGCGTTAGGTTTGTTTGAGCAGTTCTTC CSARALGLFEQFF
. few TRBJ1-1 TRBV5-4 TGTGCCAGCAGGTACGGGACCCTGAACACTGAAGCTTTCTTT CASRYGTLNTEAFF
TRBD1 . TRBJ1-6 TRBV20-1 TGCAGTGCCAGACCAGGGGGCGACTGGGGCTCACCCCTCCACTTT CSARPGGDWGSPLHF
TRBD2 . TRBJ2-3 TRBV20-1 TGCAGTGCGAGACTAGCGGAAACGCAGTATTTT CSARLAETQYF
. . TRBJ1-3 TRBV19 TGTGCCAGTAGTCCCAGCTCTGGAAACACCATATATTTT CASSPSSGNTIYF
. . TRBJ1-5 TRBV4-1 TGCGCCAGCAGCCAAGATTTTGGGGATCAGCCCCAGCATTTT CASSQDFGDQPQHF
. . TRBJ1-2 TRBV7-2 TGTGCCAGCAGCTTAGTGGCAGGCTCCTATGGCTACACCTTC CASSLVAGSYGYTF
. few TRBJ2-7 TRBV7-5 . CISVSEGVWGAIRYEQYF
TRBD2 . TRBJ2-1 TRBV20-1 TGCAGTGCTAAACTAGCGGGAGTGTTAAATGAGCAGTTCTTC CSAKLAGVLNEQFF
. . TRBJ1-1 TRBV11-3 TGTGCCAGCAGCCCCTGGGGTGGGGGGAAGGACACTGAAGCTTTCTTT CASSPWGGGKDTEAFF
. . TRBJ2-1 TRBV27 TGTGCCAGCAGTTTACCGAGGGACTCGAGCTCCTACAATGAGCAGTTCTTC CASSLPRDSSSYNEQFF
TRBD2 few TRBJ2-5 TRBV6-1 TGTGCCAGCAGGGGAATAGCGGGGGGGCCGGGAGAGACCCAGTACTTC CASRGIAGGPGETQYF
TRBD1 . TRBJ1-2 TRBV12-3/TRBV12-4 TGTGCCAGCAGTGGATACCAGGGACAGATCTATGGCTACACCTTC CASSGYQGQIYGYTF
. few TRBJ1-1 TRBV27 TGTGCCAGCAGTTGGACACCCATGAACACTGAAGCTTTCTTT CASSWTPMNTEAFF
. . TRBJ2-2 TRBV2 TGTGCCAGCAAAAGGGACTCCCCCCCCGGGGAGCTGTTTTTT CASKRDSPPGELFF
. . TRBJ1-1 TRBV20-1 TGCAGTGCTAAGGGTGGTACTGAAGCTTTCTTT CSAKGGTEAFF
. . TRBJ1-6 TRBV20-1 TGCAGTGCCAAACCTCAACAGGGACCCAATTCACCCCTCCACTTT CSAKPQQGPNSPLHF